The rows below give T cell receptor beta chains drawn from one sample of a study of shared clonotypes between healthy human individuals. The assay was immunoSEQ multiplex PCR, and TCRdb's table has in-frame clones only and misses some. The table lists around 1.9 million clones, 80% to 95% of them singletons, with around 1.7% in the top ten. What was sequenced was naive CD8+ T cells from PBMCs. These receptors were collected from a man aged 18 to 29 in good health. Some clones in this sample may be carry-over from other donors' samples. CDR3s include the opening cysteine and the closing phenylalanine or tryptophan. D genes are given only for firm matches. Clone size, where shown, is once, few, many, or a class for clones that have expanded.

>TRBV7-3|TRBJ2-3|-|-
TGTGCCAGCAGCGGGGTAGGGGGCACAGATACGCAGTATTTT
CASSGVGGTDTQYF
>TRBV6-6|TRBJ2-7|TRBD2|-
TGTGCCAGCAGTATAGCGGGTTTGAGCGAGCAGTACTTC
CASSIAGLSEQYF
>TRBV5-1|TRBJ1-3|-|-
TGCGCCAGCAGCACGGATGGGGGCTCTGGAAACACCATATATTTT
CASSTDGGSGNTIYF
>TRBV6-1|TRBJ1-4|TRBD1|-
TGTGCCAGCAGGGCCACAGGGGCGCCTAATGAAAAACTGTTTTTT
CASRATGAPNEKLFF
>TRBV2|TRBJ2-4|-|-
TGTGCCAGCAGTGATCGAACAGGGGCCAAAAACATTCAGTACTTC
CASSDRTGAKNIQYF
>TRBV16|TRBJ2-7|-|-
TGTGCCAGCAGCCAATCCGCAGCCGGACCCTACTACGAGCAGTACTTC
CASSQSAAGPYYEQYF
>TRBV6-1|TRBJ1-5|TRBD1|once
TGTGCCAGCAGTCCCCTAGGGACAGTCAATCAGCCCCAGCATTTT
CASSPLGTVNQPQHF
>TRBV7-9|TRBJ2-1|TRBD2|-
TGTGCCAGCAGCTTATGGCGGGAGGTTGGGTTCGATGAGCAGTTCTTC
CASSLWREVGFDEQFF
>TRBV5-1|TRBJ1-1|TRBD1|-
TGCGCCAGCAGCTGGGGACAGACACGAGACATGAACACTGAAGCTTTCTTT
CASSWGQTRDMNTEAFF
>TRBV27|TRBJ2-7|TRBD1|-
TGTGCCAGCAGTACAGGGGGCCGGTACGAGCAGTACTTC
CASSTGGRYEQYF
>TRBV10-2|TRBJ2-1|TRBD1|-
TGCGCCAGCAGTGAGTCTTTTGGGGACAGGGGGAACAATGAGCAGTTCTTC
CASSESFGDRGNNEQFF
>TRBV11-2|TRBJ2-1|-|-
TGTGCCAGCAGCTTAGGGCTGGGATCCTTTTACAATGAGCAGTTCTTC
CASSLGLGSFYNEQFF
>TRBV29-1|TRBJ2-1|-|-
TGCAGCGTTGAGGGTGGGGAAAACTCCTACAATGAGCAGTTCTTC
CSVEGGENSYNEQFF
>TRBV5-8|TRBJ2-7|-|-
TGTGCCAGCAGCTTGGTGAGCGGAGGCCCGGAGCAGTACTTC
CASSLVSGGPEQYF
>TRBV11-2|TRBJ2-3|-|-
TGTGCCAGCAGCAGAGAGGGTAGTACACACACAGATACGCAGTATTTT
CASSREGSTHTDTQYF
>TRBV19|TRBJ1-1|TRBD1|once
TGTGCCAGTAGTATTTCTGGTACAGGGGAGATGAACACTGAAGCTTTCTTT
CASSISGTGEMNTEAFF
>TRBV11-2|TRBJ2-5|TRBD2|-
TGTGCCAGCAGCCCCCGCCGCGGGAGCCGAGAGACCCAGTACTTC
CASSPRRGSRETQYF
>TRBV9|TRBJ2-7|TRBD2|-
TGTGCCAGCAGCGTAGGGCTAGCGGGAGACGAGCAGTACTTC
CASSVGLAGDEQYF
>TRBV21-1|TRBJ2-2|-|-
TGTGCCAGCAGCAAAGAGTACACCGGGGAGCTGTTTTTT
CASSKEYTGELFF
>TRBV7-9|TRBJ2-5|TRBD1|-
TGTGCCAGCAGCCCCACCCGGGACAGCAGACAAGAGACCCAGTACTTC
CASSPTRDSRQETQYF
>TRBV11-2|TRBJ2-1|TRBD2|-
TGTGCCAGCAGCCGGGGACTAGCGGGAGGGCCAACCTACAATGAGCAGTTCTTC
CASSRGLAGGPTYNEQFF
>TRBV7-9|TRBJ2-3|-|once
TGTGCCAGCAGCGGCCCTTTCGGCACAGATACGCAGTATTTT
CASSGPFGTDTQYF
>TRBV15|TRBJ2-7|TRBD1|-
TGTGCCACCAGCGAAGCCGACAGGGGGTTCTACGAGCAGTACTTC
CATSEADRGFYEQYF
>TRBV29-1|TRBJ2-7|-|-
TGCAGCGTTGAAGATCCACACAAGGCGGTGGAGCAGTACTTC
CSVEDPHKAVEQYF
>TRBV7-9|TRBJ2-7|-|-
TGTGCCAGCAGCCCAAACAGGGAGAGGCAGTACTTC
CASSPNRERQYF
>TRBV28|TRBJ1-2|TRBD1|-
TGTGCCAGCAGTACCTGGACAGGGGGAGGCTACACCTTC
CASSTWTGGGYTF
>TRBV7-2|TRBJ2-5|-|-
TGTGCCAGCAGCCCCCGGGCGGCGTACCAAGAGACCCAGTACTTC
CASSPRAAYQETQYF
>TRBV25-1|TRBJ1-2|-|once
TGTGCCAGCAGTGAATGGGGCACCCCGGCATATGGCTACACCTTC
CASSEWGTPAYGYTF
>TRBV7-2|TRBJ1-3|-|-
TGTGCCAGCAGCTTAGGGACAGCCTCTGGAAACACCATATATTTT
CASSLGTASGNTIYF
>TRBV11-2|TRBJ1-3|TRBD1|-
TGTGCCAGCAGTTCCCGGGACAGATCTGGAAACACCATATATTTT
CASSSRDRSGNTIYF
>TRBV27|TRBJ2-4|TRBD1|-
TGTGCCAGCAGACGACAGGGGGCAAAAAACATTCAGTACTTC
CASRRQGAKNIQYF
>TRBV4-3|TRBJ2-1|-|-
TGCGCCAGCAGCCAAGTTTTGGCTAGCCTCTCCTACAATGAGCAGTTCTTC
CASSQVLASLSYNEQFF
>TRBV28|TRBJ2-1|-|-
TGTGCCAGCAGCTCACTGTGGGGTGATGAGCAGTTCTTC
CASSSLWGDEQFF
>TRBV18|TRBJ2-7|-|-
TGTGCCAGCTCACCATTCTCCTACGAGCAGTACTTC
CASSPFSYEQYF
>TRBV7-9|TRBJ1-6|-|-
TGTGCCAGCAGCTCGGGGTATTCACCCCTCCACTTT
CASSSGYSPLHF
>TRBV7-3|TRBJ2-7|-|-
TGTGCCAGCAGCCCAGACGGTTATGGCTACGAGCAGTACTTC
CASSPDGYGYEQYF
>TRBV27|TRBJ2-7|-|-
TGTGCCAGCAGTTTAACGTTAACACAGGGCAAACACGAGCAGTACTTC
CASSLTLTQGKHEQYF
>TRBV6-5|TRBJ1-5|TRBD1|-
TGTGCCAGCAGTTCATCGACAGGGGGTCAGCCCCAGCATTTT
CASSSSTGGQPQHF
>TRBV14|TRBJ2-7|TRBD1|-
TGTGCCAGCAGCGAGACAGGGGAGAACGAGCAGTACTTC
CASSETGENEQYF
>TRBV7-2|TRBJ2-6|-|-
TGTGCCAGCAGCTTAGGAGTCAGGGCCAACGTCCTGACTTTC
CASSLGVRANVLTF
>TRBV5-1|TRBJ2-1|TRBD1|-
TGCGCCAGCAGCAGTGGGGGGACAGGGGCGACCCCTAGTTATGAGCAGTTCTTC
CASSSGGTGATPSYEQFF
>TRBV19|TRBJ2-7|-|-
TGTGCCAGTAATCGTGGCGGGCCCCTCTACGAGCAGTACTTC
CASNRGGPLYEQYF
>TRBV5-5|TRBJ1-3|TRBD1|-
TGTGCCAGCAGCCTGGACAGGGGTTTAGGAAACACCATATATTTT
CASSLDRGLGNTIYF
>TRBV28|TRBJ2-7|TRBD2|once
TGTGCCAGCAGCCCTTCTACACTAGCGACCTCCTACGAGCAGTACTTC
CASSPSTLATSYEQYF
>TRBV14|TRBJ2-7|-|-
TGTGCCAGCAGCCGAGACTACGAGCAGTACTTC
CASSRDYEQYF
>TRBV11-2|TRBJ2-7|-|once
TGTGCCAGCAGCTTATTCCCAGGGGATCCCGAGCAGTACTTC
CASSLFPGDPEQYF
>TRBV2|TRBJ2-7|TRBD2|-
TGTGCCAGCAGTGAAGTTAGTAGCGGGAGCTCTGAGCAGTACTTC
CASSEVSSGSSEQYF
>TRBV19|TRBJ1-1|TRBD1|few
TGTGCCAGTGTCCCAGGGGGCGAACTCCCTGAAGCTTTCTTT
CASVPGGELPEAFF
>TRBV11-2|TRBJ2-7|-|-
TGTGCCAGCAGCTCATACAGCGAAGCCTACGAGCAGTACTTC
CASSSYSEAYEQYF
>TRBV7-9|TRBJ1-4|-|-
TGTGCCAGCAGCCCCGTAGGGAACAGGGCGGGCCCAGAAAAACTGTTTTTT
CASSPVGNRAGPEKLFF
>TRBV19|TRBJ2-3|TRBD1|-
TGTGCCAGTAGTAACCCGGGACAGGGAACAGATACGCAGTATTTT
CASSNPGQGTDTQYF
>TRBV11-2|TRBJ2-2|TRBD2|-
TGTGCCAGCAGCCGGTCGCGGGAGGGCCCTGACACCGGGGAGCTGTTTTTT
CASSRSREGPDTGELFF
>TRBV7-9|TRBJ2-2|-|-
TGTGCCAGCAGCTTAGTCTCGGGATCCACCAACACCGGGGAGCTGTTTTTT
CASSLVSGSTNTGELFF
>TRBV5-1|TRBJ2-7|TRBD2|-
TGCGCCAGCAGCCCAGGGACTAGCGGGATATTCTACGAGCAGTACTTC
CASSPGTSGIFYEQYF
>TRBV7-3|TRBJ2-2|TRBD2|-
TGTGCCAGCAGCCAAACCCCGGGGGGCACCGGGGAGCTGTTTTTT
CASSQTPGGTGELFF
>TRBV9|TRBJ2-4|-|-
TGTGCCAGCAGCGTATTGATCATTCAGTACTTC
CASSVLIIQYF
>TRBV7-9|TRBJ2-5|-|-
TGTGCCAGCAGCTACGGCCCTGGGACGGAAGAGACCCAGTACTTC
CASSYGPGTEETQYF
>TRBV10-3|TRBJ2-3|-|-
TGTGCTTCCACGGAGAGGGAAACAGATACGCAGTATTTT
CASTERETDTQYF
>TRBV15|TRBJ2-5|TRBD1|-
TGTGCCACCAGCGAAGGACAGGAAGAGACCCAGTACTTC
CATSEGQEETQYF
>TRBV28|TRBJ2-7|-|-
TGTGCCAGCAGTTTACCAGGAAGCTCCTACGAGCAGTACTTC
CASSLPGSSYEQYF